The source of this T cell receptor beta chain is a study of memory CD4+ T cells and cytomegalovirus serostatus. The sort gate was single viable CD3+CD4+CD8-CD45RO+ cells for memory CD4+ T cells. The method was immunoSEQ multiplex PCR; TCRdb's version includes in-frame clones alone and lacks a portion of them. The sample lists roughly 56,000 clones; roughly 87% were seen once. Sample: memory CD4+ T cells from blood. The source of this sequence is an adult in good health and CMV-seronegative.

This CDR3 reads CASSSGQGRGPGELFF. For the CDR3, the DNA is TGCGCCAGCAGCTCCGGACAGGGAAGGGGTCCCGGGGAGCTGTTTTTT. The genes are TRBV5-1 and TRBJ2-2, with 8 bases identical to TRBD1. This CDR3 region has 16 residues. In germline, CDR1 is SGHRS, CDR2 YFSETQ. With 3 bases clipped from V and 6 bases from J, the junction kept 10 bases outside the gene matches.